This TCR beta chain was found in a study of cytomegalovirus exposure and HLA in healthy donors listed by TCRdb under 2017. In terms of the full investigation: The 500 to 700 repertoires of the first cohort and the 120 or so validation repertoires were produced on the same platform, according to a later analysis. The study was designed to test whether signatures of past pathogen exposure could be identified by cataloging public T cell receptors. Besides the first cohort of some 670 subjects, a separate validation cohort made up of 120 different subjects was used. The study combined high-throughput TCR immunosequencing, statistical association of individual TCRs with disease status, and machine learning to predict cytomegalovirus infection status. What the study reported, not specific to this receptor: The validation cohort had no HLA typing available for a later analysis, so co-occurrence within that cohort was assessed over all 120 or so repertoires. The classifier was reported to diagnose cytomegalovirus status with high specificity and sensitivity in both the original cohort and the validation cohort. The authors suggested that the approach could potentially be generalized to other disease states and immunological phenotypes. A later analysis found that TCRs clustered in the first cohort also tended to co-occur in the roughly 110 validation repertoires, with more than 90% of cluster scores above 0. Most TCR sequences were seen in very few donors, while some public TCRs were found in many individuals. In vitro tests confirmed that a few of the cytomegalovirus-associated TCR beta chains recognize cytomegalovirus antigens. In the study, around 150 TCR beta chains were listed as associated with cytomegalovirus.

Libraries were prepared through the immunoSEQ multiplex PCR assay. In the authors' own workflow: A statistical classification framework was built to diagnose cytomegalovirus status from the catalog of TCR beta chain sequences. Here the immuneACCESS table is served through TCRdb, limited to in-frame sequences with V and J called. Missing clones are a known gap in these copies; in checked studies unresolved V genes cover under half, and the rest lacks a known reason. V and J calls and clone size come straight from that table; D and trimming were deduced from the DNA. Recorded for this sample are 75,000 to 85,000 clones; approximately 91% of them occurred a single time. Together, the top ten hold 2% to 2.5% of the sample. This clone came up once. Its antigen specificity is not known. It has no much larger one-base neighbor in the sample; base qualities were not kept. V drops 0 bases and J drops 1 base, leaving 8 bases in between. Including the terminal cysteine and phenylalanine, the CDR3 comprises 14 residues. The sequence is cut down to CDR3 DNA, 42 bases in frame from base 1. Reading the germline V gene gives CDR1 SGHRS and CDR2 YFSETQ.

Separate from the approximately 670-subject first cohort, the validation cohort of some 130 subjects was the group to which the donors belonged. The V gene is TRBV5-1 and the J gene is TRBJ2-7, and the D gene may be TRBD2, 5 bases matching. This receptor was taken from a young man in good health and CMV-seronegative. What was sequenced was PBMCs. Here is the DNA: TGCGCCAGCAGCTTGGTACTAGAATCCTACGAGCAGTACTTC. Translated, this is CASSLVLESYEQYF.